The 29 T cell receptor beta chains given below trace back to one sample, sequenced in a study of blood T cell repertoires in COVID-19. Sequencing used immunoSEQ multiplex PCR; TCRdb keeps in-frame clones, though not all of them. This table holds tens of thousands of clones, under 85% found once. Sequences were obtained from peripheral blood. The origin of the receptors is a human donor in a cohort sampled during active COVID-19.

The chain combines TRBV11-2 with TRBJ2-5; possible D gene TRBD1, 5 bases. The CDR3 is 13 amino acids. Germline-derived CDR1 and CDR2 are SGHAT and FQNNGV. V was shortened by 7 bases and J by 1 base, with 10 bases between the two germline ends. The CDR3 sequence is CASMGGAQETQYF. DNA for the CDR3: TGTGCCAGCATGGGTGGGGCCCAAGAGACCCAGTACTTC.

The chain has TRBV5-4 and TRBJ2-7, with 10 bases fitting TRBD1. This CDR3 has 14 residues. The trim removed 3 bases at V and 3 bases at J, leaving 3 bases unmatched. Germline values: CDR1 SGHNT, CDR2 YYREEE (reference sequence). The CDR3 sequence: CASSWGQGNYEQYF. In DNA, the CDR3 is TGTGCCAGCAGCTGGGGACAGGGGAACTACGAGCAGTACTTC.

The chain couples TRBV5-1 to TRBJ2-3; TRBD2 agrees at 11 bases. Unmatched junction bases numbered 6, after V lost 4 bases and J lost 2 bases. Germline CDR1 and CDR2: SGHRS and YFSETQ. This CDR3 has 16 amino acids. The CDR3: CASSDLAGGLTDTQYF. The DNA for the CDR3 is TGCGCCAGCAGCGATCTAGCGGGGGGTCTCACAGATACGCAGTATTTT.

This chain connects TRBV2 to TRBJ2-2; 8 bases are a match to TRBD2. This CDR3 has 16 amino acids. The junction had 6 bases not matched to a gene; V was cut back by 4 bases and J by 2 bases. The germline V gene encodes CDR1 SNHLY and CDR2 FYNNEI. The CDR3 coding sequence is TGTGCCAGCAGTGTTATCGGGGGGGCAAACACCGGGGAGCTGTTTTTT. It codes for CASSVIGGANTGELFF. Supplemented by reference TRBV2 and TRBJ2-2, the full variable domain reads EPEVTQTPSHQVTQMGQEVILRCVPISNHLYFYWYRQILGQKVEFLVSFYNNEISEKSEIFDDQFSVERPDGSNFTLKIRSTKLEDSAMYFCASSVIGGANTGELFFGEGSRLTVL.

CDR3 nucleotides: TGCGCCAGCAGCCAAGATATATCGTCCAGCTCCTACGAGCAGTACTTC. It codes for CASSQDISSSSYEQYF. The chain combines TRBV4-1 with TRBJ2-7; D is ambiguous. The ends were cut back, 0 bases at V and 0 bases at J, with 12 bases in the middle. Per germline, CDR1 MGHRA and CDR2 YSYEKL. The CDR3 runs 16 residues.

The chain recombines TRBV2 with TRBJ2-1; 7 bases map to TRBD1. CDR3 size: 13 residues. Germline V gene sequence: CDR1 SNHLY, CDR2 FYNNEI. V lost 11 bases to trimming and J lost 5 bases; unmatched junction nucleotides: 9. The chain's CDR3 is CAADREFDNEQFF. Here the CDR3 DNA reads TGTGCCGCTGACAGGGAGTTCGACAATGAGCAGTTCTTC. Full variable domain (rest looked up from reference TRBV2 and TRBJ2-1): EPEVTQTPSHQVTQMGQEVILRCVPISNHLYFYWYRQILGQKVEFLVSFYNNEISEKSEIFDDQFSVERPDGSNFTLKIRSTKLEDSAMYFCAADREFDNEQFFGPGTRLTVL.

The chain combines TRBV6-5 with TRBJ2-3; D is unresolved. This CDR3 spans 15 amino acids. CDR1 is MNHEY and CDR2 is SVGAGI in the germline V gene. Trimming left V 4 bases short and J 3 bases short, with 14 bases between. The CDR3 DNA is TGTGCCAGCAGTTCTCGGTACCCTGCTACAGATACGCAGTATTTT. Its translation is CASSSRYPATDTQYF.

This clone was seen more than once but under ten times. The J gene is TRBJ1-3, the V gene TRBV28; D unclear. Germline lookup yields CDR1 MDHEN and CDR2 SYDVKM. This CDR3 comprises 14 residues. V gave up 3 bases and J gave up 5 bases, with 11 bases separating them. CDR3 sequence (DNA): TGTGCCAGCAGTTTGGTAGCGAGTCGAAACACCATATATTTT. This translates into CASSLVASRNTIYF.

The chain joins TRBV6-5 to TRBJ1-2; TRBD1 might be the D (5 bases). CDR1 and CDR2 (germline): MNHEY, SVGAGI. This CDR3 is built from 15 residues. Trimming cost V 5 bases and J 2 bases, with 15 bases left between them. In DNA form, the CDR3 reads TGTGCCAGCAGTCCCCTTCAGGGCCTAAACTATGGCTACACCTTC. Amino acids: CASSPLQGLNYGYTF.

This rearrangement joins TRBV5-1 to TRBJ1-1, with TRBD1 matching over 9 bases. V trimming: 2 bases; J trimming: 4 bases; junction bases outside the gene matches: 3. The length of the CDR3 is 14 residues. The germline CDR1 and CDR2 sequences are SGHRS and YFSETQ. CDR3 in amino acids: CASSLQGAGTEAFF. CDR3 nucleotide sequence: TGCGCCAGCAGCTTACAGGGGGCTGGCACTGAAGCTTTCTTT.

This clone was found once. The gene calls are TRBV15 and TRBJ2-7; D unresolved. Germline V CDR1 and CDR2: LNHNV, YYDKDF (reference sequence). This CDR3 is built from 14 residues. The V gene lost 2 bases and the J gene lost 3 bases, with 11 bases spanning the gap. Here the CDR3 DNA reads TGTGCCACCAGCAGATCGCGTTCCAACTACGAGCAGTACTTC. Its protein product is CATSRSRSNYEQYF.

The rearrangement joins TRBV28 to TRBJ1-4, with D perhaps TRBD1 (5 bases). CDR1 and CDR2 from the germline V gene are MDHEN and SYDVKM. Trimming removed 7 bases from V and 6 bases from J, with 18 bases in between. The CDR3 consists of 15 residues. The CDR3, as DNA: TGTGCCAGCAAACGCGCAGGGTGGAATTATGAAAAACTGTTTTTT. Residues: CASKRAGWNYEKLFF. Filled out from reference TRBV28 and TRBJ1-4, the complete variable domain reads DVKVTQSSRYLVKRTGEKVFLECVQDMDHENMFWYRQDPGLGLRLIYFSYDVKMKEKGDIPEGYSVSREKKERFSLILESASTNQTSMYLCASKRAGWNYEKLFFGSGTQLSVL.

The J gene is TRBJ2-5, the V gene TRBV30, with a weak D call TRBD2 (5 bases). Trimming removed 2 bases at V and 10 bases at J, with 14 bases between. Germline CDR1 reads GTSNPN; CDR2 reads SVGIG (reference sequence). The CDR3 loop spans 12 amino acids. CDR3 region: CAWSLRARDQYF. As DNA, the CDR3 is TGTGCCTGGAGTCTAAGAGCCCGGGACCAGTACTTC.

This clone was counted a single time. The chain has TRBV29-1 and TRBJ2-1; the match to TRBD1 covers 8 bases. CDR1 SQVTM and CDR2 ANQGSEA come from the germline V gene. With V trimmed by 6 bases and J by 0 bases, 4 bases remained unmatched. There are 14 residues in the CDR3. CDR3 in DNA: TGCAGCGTGAGGGACAGGAGCTCCTACAATGAGCAGTTCTTC. Translation: CSVRDRSSYNEQFF.

The count of this clone is one. The rearrangement links TRBV4-2 to TRBJ2-5, with 8 bases lining up with TRBD2. This CDR3 spans 17 amino acids. CDR1 and CDR2 (germline): LGHNA, YNFKEQ. J was trimmed by 5 bases and V by 6 bases; bases with no gene match: 17. CDR3 in amino acids: CASSSTSGGGPSETQYF. In DNA, the CDR3 is TGTGCCAGCAGTTCGACCTCCGGGGGGGGGCCGTCGGAGACCCAGTACTTC.

This rearrangement joins TRBV4-1 to TRBJ1-6, with 7 nucleotides matching TRBD1. Germline V CDR1 and CDR2: MGHRA, YSYEKL. The CDR3 sequence is 19 residues long. Unmatched junction bases numbered 12, after V lost 4 bases and J lost 0 bases. CDR3 sequence: CASSLRPTGNRSYNSPLHF. The CDR3 DNA reads TGCGCCAGCAGCCTGAGACCGACAGGGAATCGCTCCTATAATTCACCCCTCCACTTT.

The V gene is TRBV7-6, the J gene TRBJ1-1, with D maybe TRBD1 (5 bases). V gave up 1 base and J gave up 3 bases, with 12 bases separating them. Germline V CDR1 and CDR2: SGHVS, FNYEAQ. The CDR3 extends over 15 amino acids. In nucleotides, the CDR3 is TGTGCCAGCAGCTTAGAAGCGGGGGGATACACTGAAGCTTTCTTT. Amino acid sequence: CASSLEAGGYTEAFF.

The rearrangement links TRBV30 to TRBJ2-1; D perhaps matches TRBD1 (6 bases). The germline CDR1 and CDR2 sequences are GTSNPN and SVGIG (reference sequence). The CDR3 runs to 15 residues. V was clipped by 2 bases and J by 9 bases, with 20 bases between them. In DNA form, the CDR3 reads TGTGCCTGGAGTCCACAGGGATTTCCCCGCGGTGAGCAGTTCTTC. Encoded protein: CAWSPQGFPRGEQFF.

This chain links TRBV7-2 with TRBJ2-1; TRBD2 matches 10 bases. The V gene end was trimmed by 1 base and the J gene end by 0 bases; junction bases not matched to a gene: 6. This CDR3 contains 18 residues. From germline, CDR1 is SGHTA and CDR2 FQGNSA. CDR3 bases: TGTGCCAGCAGCTTAGATAGCGGGGGGCACAGCTCCTACAATGAGCAGTTCTTC. Amino acid sequence: CASSLDSGGHSSYNEQFF.

This clone was picked up one time. In DNA, the CDR3 is TGTGCCAGCACCCCGGGAGGGGGAAGCTATGGCTACACCTTC. Translation: CASTPGGGSYGYTF. The chain joins TRBV6-5 to TRBJ1-2; a possible D gene is TRBD1 (6 bases). Trimming shortened V by 7 bases and J by 4 bases, and 16 bases separated the two germline ends. The CDR3 is made up of 14 amino acids. The V gene's germline CDR1 is MNHEY and CDR2 SVGAGI.

This clone was detected only once. The chain carries TRBV5-8 and TRBJ2-7; maybe TRBD2 (6 bases). CDR1 is SGHTS, CDR2 YDEGEE, per germline. This CDR3 comprises 15 residues. V lost 0 bases, J lost 7 bases, and 17 bases lay in between. In DNA, the CDR3 is TGTGCCAGCAGCTTGGCAGGGCTCGGGGCGGGAGAGCAGTACTTC. This translates into CASSLAGLGAGEQYF. Supplemented by reference TRBV5-8 and TRBJ2-7, the full variable domain reads EAGVTQSPTHLIKTRGQQATLRCSPISGHTSVYWYQQALGLGLQFLLWYDEGEERNRGNFPPRFSGRQFPNYSSELNVNALELEDSALYLCASSLAGLGAGEQYFGPGTRLTVT.

V usage is TRBV5-4 and J usage is TRBJ2-2, with D possibly matching TRBD1 (6 bases). The CDR3 length is 16 residues. Trimming shortened V by 5 bases and J by 7 bases, and 21 bases separated the two germline ends. Looked up from germline, CDR1 is SGHNT and CDR2 is YYREEE (reference sequence). CDR3 in DNA: TGTGCCAGCAGGGGCACCAGCAGGGGTGGAAGCGGGGAGCTGTTTTTT. Amino acid sequence: CASRGTSRGGSGELFF.

This rearrangement joins TRBV5-1 to TRBJ2-7; TRBD2 aligns across 10 bases. Germline V gene lookup returns CDR1 SGHRS and CDR2 YFSETQ. CDR3 length equals 13 residues. Losses at the gene ends were 3 bases for V and 6 bases for J; bases not matched to a gene: 3. In DNA, the CDR3 is TGCGCCAGCAGCTCCTTAGCGGGGGGCGAGCAGTACTTC. Translated: CASSSLAGGEQYF.

The chain joins TRBV6-2 or TRBV6-3 to TRBJ2-1, with 15 positions matching TRBD2. The CDR3 totals 16 residues. The junction had 8 bases not matched to a gene; V was cut back by 5 bases and J by 9 bases. Germline values: CDR1 MNHEY, CDR2 SVGEGT. CDR3 DNA: TGTGCCAGCAGTCCCCGGACTAGCGGGGGGGCGAGTGAGCAGTTCTTC. This encodes CASSPRTSGGASEQFF.

The genes are TRBV28 and TRBJ1-5; possible D gene TRBD1, 5 bases. V was shortened by 6 bases and J by 0 bases, with 21 bases between the two germline ends. The CDR3 has 18 amino acids. In germline, CDR1 is MDHEN, CDR2 SYDVKM. The DNA of the CDR3 is TGTGCCAGCAGGGGACCGGGAGGCAGGACTGATAGCAATCAGCCCCAGCATTTT. Translation: CASRGPGGRTDSNQPQHF.

The chain employs TRBV10-3 and TRBJ1-2; D call uncertain. V lost 6 bases and J 8 bases, leaving 7 bases between the germline ends. Germline CDR1 reads ENHRY; CDR2 reads SYGVKD. CDR3 length: 10 amino acids. This chain's CDR3 is CAIRGSGYTF. The CDR3 DNA sequence: TGTGCCATCAGGGGGAGCGGCTACACCTTC.

This chain joins TRBV19 and TRBJ1-2; D is possibly TRBD1 (5 bases). The V end was cut by 8 bases, the J end by 6 bases, with 10 bases between. The CDR3 runs to 11 residues. Germline V gene data show CDR1 as LNHDA and CDR2 as SQIVND (reference sequence). As DNA, the CDR3 is TGTGCCAGTTGGGGCGGTGATGGCTACACCTTC. Translated, it gives CASWGGDGYTF. Combining the CDR3 with reference TRBV19 and TRBJ1-2 gives the whole variable domain DGGITQSPKYLFRKEGQNVTLSCEQNLNHDAMYWYRQDPGQGLRLIYYSQIVNDFQKGDIAEGYSVSREKKESFPLTVTSAQKNPTAFYLCASWGGDGYTFGSGTRLTVV.

The chain is built from TRBV6-5 and TRBJ1-3; 8 bases are a match to TRBD1. Germline V gene lookup returns CDR1 MNHEY and CDR2 SVGAGI. CDR3 length equals 14 residues. J was trimmed by 4 bases and V by 6 bases; bases with no gene match: 5. The CDR3 spells CASSRQGRGNTIYF. The CDR3 DNA reads TGTGCCAGCAGCCGACAGGGGAGAGGAAACACCATATATTTT.

The CDR3 region has the DNA TGTGCCAGCAGAGGAGGGTGGATTACTGAAGCTTTCTTT. This gives the protein CASRGGWITEAFF. The chain carries TRBV2 and TRBJ1-1; D gene uncertain. Trimming took 6 bases from V and 5 from J, leaving 13 bases between them. This CDR3 has 13 amino acids. Germline V gene sequence: CDR1 SNHLY, CDR2 FYNNEI.